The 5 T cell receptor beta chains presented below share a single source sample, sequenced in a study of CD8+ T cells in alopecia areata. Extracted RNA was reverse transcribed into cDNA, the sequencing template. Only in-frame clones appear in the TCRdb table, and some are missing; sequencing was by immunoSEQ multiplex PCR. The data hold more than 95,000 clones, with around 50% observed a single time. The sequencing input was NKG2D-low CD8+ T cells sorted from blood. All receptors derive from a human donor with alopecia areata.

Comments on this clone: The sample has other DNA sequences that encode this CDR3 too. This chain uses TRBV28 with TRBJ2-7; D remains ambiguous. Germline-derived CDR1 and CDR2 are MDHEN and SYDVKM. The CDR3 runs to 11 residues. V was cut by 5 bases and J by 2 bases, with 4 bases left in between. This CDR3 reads CASSPAYEQYF. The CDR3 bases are TGTGCCAGCAGTCCAGCCTACGAGCAGTACTTC.

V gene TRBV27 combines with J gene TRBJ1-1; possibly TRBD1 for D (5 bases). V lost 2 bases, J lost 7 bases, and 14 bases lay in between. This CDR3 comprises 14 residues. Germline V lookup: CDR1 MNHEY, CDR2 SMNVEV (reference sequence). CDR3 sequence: CASSLGVRDSEAFF. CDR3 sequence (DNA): TGTGCCAGCAGTTTAGGTGTGAGAGACAGTGAAGCTTTCTTT.

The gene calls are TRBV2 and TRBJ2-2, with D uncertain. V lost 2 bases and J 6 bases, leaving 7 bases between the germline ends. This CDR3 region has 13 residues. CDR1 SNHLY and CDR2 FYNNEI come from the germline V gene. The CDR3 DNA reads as TGTGCCAGCAGTGAACCCCGCCCCGGGGAGCTGTTTTTT. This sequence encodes CASSEPRPGELFF.

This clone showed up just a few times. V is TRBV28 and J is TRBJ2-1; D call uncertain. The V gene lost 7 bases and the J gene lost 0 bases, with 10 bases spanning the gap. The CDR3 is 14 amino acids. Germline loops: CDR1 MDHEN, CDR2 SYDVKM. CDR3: CASKLGSSYNEQFF. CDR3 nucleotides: TGTGCCAGCAAATTAGGAAGCTCCTACAATGAGCAGTTCTTC.

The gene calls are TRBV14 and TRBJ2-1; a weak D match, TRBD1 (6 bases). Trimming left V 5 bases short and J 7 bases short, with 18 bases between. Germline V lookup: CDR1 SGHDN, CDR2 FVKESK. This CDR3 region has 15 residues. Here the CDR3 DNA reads TGTGCCAGCAGCTTCGGGACAAGCGGCCTGAATGAGCAGTTCTTC. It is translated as CASSFGTSGLNEQFF.